What follows describes a single T cell receptor (beta chain). This clone's antigen is unknown. The record has no base qualities; no much larger clone is one base away. The treatment or condition label for this specimen denotes: in vitro stimulation with specific CMV peptide epitopes to enrich CMV-specific T cells. The germline V and J ends show losses of 1 base and 4 bases respectively, and no gene match explains 14 bases of the junction. Measured from the cysteine to the phenylalanine, the CDR3 is 18 residues long. Only CDR3 DNA is held: 54 bases, read in frame from base 1. The germline V gene specifies SGHVS as CDR1 and FNYEAQ as CDR2. The source of the sample is a study of T cell repertoires in cytomegalovirus infection (dated by TCRdb to 2018 to 2020). Regarding the study in general: Recently identified HLA-C-restricted CMV epitopes, whose presentation resists viral immunomodulation, were targeted by peptide stimulations together with well-studied HLA-B-restricted epitopes. The HLA type of each donor mattered for the analysis, because public TCR beta signatures pointed to carriage of CMV infection along with the matching HLA type. General conclusions and limits of the study: In both this cohort and an independent cohort of 300 to 450 donors, the cumulative frequency of public TCR beta family members distinguished carriers of CMV infection plus the relevant HLA type. The ex vivo response was dominated by HLA-C-restricted CMV-specific TCR beta clonotypes, which also provided the single most frequent clonotype in two of eight donors.

This sample was sequenced with an Illumina HiSeq 1500. TCRdb handled the public reads itself, with Q25 trimming in fastp and clone calling in MiXCR, and kept productive beta chains. Under each unique CDR3 protein, matching rows form one entry showing the most common genes and DNA. The table for this sample lists some 940,000 distinct CDR3 sequences; around 30% of them were counted only once. About 14% of the sample is in the top ten clones. Rearrangement joined TRBV7-6 to TRBJ2-7; the central 9 bases match TRBD1. The sequencing used cultured CD8+ T cells from PBMCs, collected from culture after CMV antigen stimulation. The sequence came from a human donor in good health (CMV status not recorded). Some clones in this sample may be carry-over from other donors' samples. The CDR3 reads as follows: CASSLGVQGAGTSYEQYF. In nucleotides, the sequence is TGTGCCAGCAGCTTAGGAGTACAGGGGGCGGGGACGAGTTACGAGCAGTACTTC.